Included here is one T cell receptor (beta chain) sequence, with context. Original data processing: Researchers report that nucleated cell counts were estimated from reference gene primer amplification. Clones were sequenced by immunoSEQ multiplex PCR, and TCRdb holds only the in-frame ones, with some missing. V and J calls and clone size are given by that table; D and trimming were obtained from the DNA. The sample holds about 26,000 clones, 65% to 90% seen once. The source of the sample is a study of blood T cell repertoires in COVID-19. Across the whole study: Samples of COVID-19 (acute and convalescent) were obtained from the United States, Italy and Spain. From T cells, B-cell-depleted T cells, or PBMCs came the material, which was cDNA or gDNA.

The CDR3 is 13 amino acids. CDR1 is SGHNT and CDR2 is YYREEE in the germline V gene (reference sequence). The germline V and J ends were trimmed by 3 bases and 0 bases, with 6 bases remaining between them. The source material was peripheral blood. The sequence derives from a human donor in a cohort sampled during active COVID-19. J is TRBJ1-1 and V is TRBV5-4; D uncertain. CDR3 residues: CASSWGVNTEAFF. Here the CDR3 DNA reads TGTGCCAGCAGCTGGGGAGTGAACACTGAAGCTTTCTTT. The whole variable domain, remainder taken from reference TRBV5-4 and TRBJ1-1, is ETGVTQSPTHLIKTRGQQVTLRCSSQSGHNTVSWYQQALGQGPQFIFQYYREEENGRGNFPPRFSGLQFPNYSSELNVNALELDDSALYLCASSWGVNTEAFFGQGTRLTVV.